This T cell receptor beta chain appears in the sequencing data of a study of blood T cell repertoires in COVID-19 (dated by TCRdb to 2018 to 2020). Background for the entire study: Collaborator samples came from the United States, Italy and Spain and covered acute and convalescent phases of COVID-19. Where available, HLA class I and class II types were taken from metadata supplied by the sample provider and were not determined by assay-based typing. A freely available public database, intended as a resource for researchers studying the immune response to SARS-CoV-2, is where the repertoires were released. The samples were drawn from the first 160 participants of the ongoing ImmuneRACE study and from some 1,300 subjects provided by 6 global collaborators. The material from the prospective study consisted of cDNA or gDNA derived from T cells, B-cell-depleted T cells, or PBMCs. Subjects who had been exposed to COVID-19, were actively infected with it, or had recovered from it provided the deeply sampled blood TCRbeta repertoires that made up the dataset. Sample metadata almost always included a de-identified subject ID, COVID-19 status, age in years and sex. Overall study outcomes, separate from this receptor: The quantity of clinical and demographic metadata differed by source and by participant and was supplied without curation.

Concerning this clone: Its antigen has not been determined. There are no base qualities to consult, and no much larger clone falls within one base.

Samples from volunteer blood donors who had recovered from COVID-19 were contributed by a second Seattle source. Whole blood was collected in K2EDTA tubes by collaborating institutions according to the institutions' own protocols. For TCRbeta analysis, collaborators shipped samples as frozen whole blood, isolated PBMCs, or DNA extracted from either of those sample types. TCRbeta CDR3 regions were amplified from genomic DNA by means of the immunoSEQ Assay, a bias-controlled multiplex PCR. As for how the authors treated the data: The number of nucleated cells in each sample was estimated from the amplification of reference gene primers within the assay. To quantify the absolute abundance of each unique TCRbeta CDR3 rearrangement, sequence reads were collapsed and filtered. For each sample, productive Simpson clonality was calculated as the square root of Simpson's diversity index across productive rearrangements. The table was pulled from immuneACCESS by TCRdb, which kept in-frame rearrangements only. Such tables lose some clones; where checked, under half of the loss comes from unresolved V genes, and the rest has no known cause. That table supplies the V and J calls and clone size; D and trimming were determined from the DNA. The sample table holds about 160,000 clones, of which over 80% were seen once. The ten largest clones capture roughly 3.9% of the sample.

CDR3 length: 14 amino acids, cysteine to phenylalanine. Just CDR3 DNA is preserved here, 42 bases in frame from base 1. For CDR1 and CDR2, the germline V gene lists SQVTM and ANQGSEA. The V end loses 7 bases and the J end loses 2 bases, and a stretch of 15 bases separates them. The chain was built from TRBV29-1 and TRBJ2-1, with no confidently assigned D gene. The sequence was collected from a woman aged 55-70 years who had recovered from COVID-19. The sample comprised peripheral blood. CDR3 loop: CSAALQAPYNEQFF. The nucleotide sequence reads TGCAGCGCCGCCCTGCAGGCACCCTACAATGAGCAGTTCTTC.